This is a list of T cell receptor beta chains from one sample in a study of blood T cell repertoires in COVID-19. The assay was immunoSEQ multiplex PCR, and TCRdb's table has in-frame clones only and misses some. The sample lists about 43,000 clones, 85% to 90% seen once, with 4.8% in the top ten. The sequenced sample consisted of peripheral blood. Receptor source: a human donor in a cohort sampled during active COVID-19. Each CDR3 is given with its conserved first and last residue. The D gene is left open where the match is weak. Clone size is given for some rows only: seen once, a few or many times, or a class if the clone is expanded.

len: 15
d_gene: TRBD1
abundance: NA
v_gene: TRBV28
j_gene: TRBJ1-2
CDR3aa: CASSPYRGPWYGYTF
CDR3nt: TGTGCCAGCAGTCCCTACAGGGGCCCGTGGTATGGCTACACCTTC

len: 17
d_gene: NA
abundance: NA
v_gene: TRBV1
j_gene: TRBJ1-3
CDR3aa: CTSSHRGRLTPGNTIYF
CDR3nt: TGCACCAGCAGTCACAGGGGGCGTTTAACGCCTGGAAACACCATATATTTT

len: 12
d_gene: NA
abundance: NA
v_gene: TRBV5-8
j_gene: TRBJ1-5
CDR3aa: CASSLYNQPQHF
CDR3nt: TGTGCCAGCAGCTTGTACAATCAGCCCCAGCATTTT

len: 15
d_gene: TRBD1
abundance: NA
v_gene: TRBV5-4
j_gene: TRBJ2-1
CDR3aa: CASSYRDRDPNEQFF
CDR3nt: TGTGCCAGCAGCTACCGGGACAGGGACCCCAATGAGCAGTTCTTC

len: 16
d_gene: NA
abundance: once
v_gene: TRBV5-6
j_gene: TRBJ2-4
CDR3aa: CASSRGLSGDKNIQYF
CDR3nt: TGTGCCAGCAGCCGAGGGTTGTCGGGGGACAAAAACATTCAGTACTTC

len: 12
d_gene: NA
abundance: once
v_gene: TRBV5-1
j_gene: TRBJ2-5
CDR3aa: CASNAGRETQYF
CDR3nt: TGCGCCAGCAATGCGGGCCGGGAGACCCAGTACTTC

len: 15
d_gene: NA
abundance: NA
v_gene: TRBV7-9
j_gene: TRBJ1-4
CDR3aa: CASGVFGQNNEKLFF
CDR3nt: TGTGCCAGCGGAGTATTCGGACAAAATAATGAAAAACTGTTTTTT

len: 16
d_gene: TRBD1
abundance: NA
v_gene: TRBV6-5
j_gene: TRBJ1-1
CDR3aa: CASSFSPQGVGTEAFF
CDR3nt: TGTGCCAGCAGTTTCTCCCCCCAGGGGGTCGGTACTGAAGCTTTCTTT

len: 19
d_gene: TRBD2
abundance: NA
v_gene: TRBV13
j_gene: TRBJ2-1
CDR3aa: CASSLGGLAGGPGHNEQFF
CDR3nt: TGTGCCAGCAGCTTAGGGGGGCTAGCGGGAGGGCCGGGCCACAATGAGCAGTTCTTC

len: 15
d_gene: TRBD2
abundance: NA
v_gene: TRBV7-2
j_gene: TRBJ2-3
CDR3aa: CASSPLAGEPDTQYF
CDR3nt: TGTGCCAGCAGCCCTCTAGCGGGAGAGCCCGATACGCAGTATTTT

len: 11
d_gene: NA
abundance: NA
v_gene: TRBV28
j_gene: TRBJ2-2
CDR3aa: CATLGTGELFF
CDR3nt: TGTGCCACCCTCGGCACCGGGGAGCTGTTTTTT

len: 13
d_gene: TRBD1
abundance: NA
v_gene: TRBV27
j_gene: TRBJ2-2
CDR3aa: CASSLRTGRELFF
CDR3nt: TGTGCCAGCAGTCTCAGGACAGGCCGGGAGCTGTTTTTT

len: 14
d_gene: TRBD1
abundance: NA
v_gene: TRBV28
j_gene: TRBJ2-7
CDR3aa: CASSQDRVNGEQYF
CDR3nt: TGTGCCAGCAGTCAGGACAGGGTGAATGGGGAGCAGTACTTC

len: 15
d_gene: NA
abundance: NA
v_gene: TRBV7-7
j_gene: TRBJ2-5
CDR3aa: CASSTGLARGETQYF
CDR3nt: TGTGCTAGCAGCACCGGTCTAGCGAGGGGAGAGACCCAGTACTTC

len: 14
d_gene: TRBD1
abundance: NA
v_gene: TRBV7-9
j_gene: TRBJ1-2
CDR3aa: CACLTGTGDGGYTF
CDR3nt: TGTGCCTGTCTGACCGGGACAGGGGACGGTGGCTACACCTTC

len: 12
d_gene: NA
abundance: NA
v_gene: TRBV5-1
j_gene: TRBJ2-7
CDR3aa: CASASGAYEQYF
CDR3nt: TGCGCCAGCGCTTCCGGGGCCTACGAGCAGTACTTC

len: 14
d_gene: NA
abundance: NA
v_gene: TRBV9
j_gene: TRBJ2-7
CDR3aa: CASSPEGHSYEQYF
CDR3nt: TGTGCCAGCAGCCCAGAAGGACACTCCTACGAGCAGTACTTC

len: 19
d_gene: NA
abundance: NA
v_gene: TRBV7-2
j_gene: TRBJ2-2
CDR3aa: CASILPTNPAGLLTGELFF
CDR3nt: TGTGCCAGCATCCTCCCTACAAACCCAGCGGGCCTACTCACCGGGGAGCTGTTTTTT

len: 15
d_gene: TRBD2
abundance: NA
v_gene: TRBV4-1
j_gene: TRBJ2-3
CDR3aa: CASSQALAVTDTQYF
CDR3nt: TGCGCCAGCAGCCAAGCGCTAGCGGTCACAGATACGCAGTATTTT

len: 14
d_gene: NA
abundance: NA
v_gene: TRBV6-5
j_gene: TRBJ1-1
CDR3aa: CASSRGRRNTEAFF
CDR3nt: TGTGCCAGCAGCCGGGGGAGGAGGAACACTGAAGCTTTCTTT

len: 17
d_gene: TRBD1
abundance: NA
v_gene: TRBV28
j_gene: TRBJ1-2
CDR3aa: CASSLFVLGQDNYGYTF
CDR3nt: TGTGCCAGCAGTTTATTTGTGTTGGGACAGGATAACTATGGCTACACCTTC

len: 13
d_gene: NA
abundance: few
v_gene: TRBV7-9
j_gene: TRBJ1-5
CDR3aa: CASSRSHELPQHF
CDR3nt: TGTGCCAGCAGCCGGAGTCACGAGCTGCCCCAGCATTTT

len: 14
d_gene: TRBD2
abundance: NA
v_gene: TRBV7-3
j_gene: TRBJ2-1
CDR3aa: CASSSGGGPNEQFF
CDR3nt: TGTGCCAGCAGCTCGGGGGGAGGGCCGAATGAGCAGTTCTTC

len: 15
d_gene: NA
abundance: few
v_gene: TRBV6-6
j_gene: TRBJ1-5
CDR3aa: CASSYSDQGNQPQHF
CDR3nt: TGTGCCAGCAGTTACTCGGATCAGGGCAATCAGCCCCAGCATTTT

len: 16
d_gene: TRBD2
abundance: NA
v_gene: TRBV9
j_gene: TRBJ2-1
CDR3aa: CASSPNRDYFYNEQFF
CDR3nt: TGTGCCAGCAGTCCGAACCGGGACTACTTCTACAATGAGCAGTTCTTC

len: 15
d_gene: TRBD2
abundance: NA
v_gene: TRBV5-1
j_gene: TRBJ2-7
CDR3aa: CASTAGTSGSYEQYF
CDR3nt: TGCGCCAGCACCGCCGGGACTAGCGGGAGTTACGAGCAGTACTTC

len: 15
d_gene: TRBD2
abundance: NA
v_gene: TRBV20-1
j_gene: TRBJ2-7
CDR3aa: CSASFLAGASYEQYF
CDR3nt: TGCAGTGCTAGTTTTCTAGCGGGAGCGTCCTACGAGCAGTACTTC

len: 15
d_gene: TRBD1
abundance: once
v_gene: TRBV19
j_gene: TRBJ1-2
CDR3aa: CASSTVPGQGFGYTF
CDR3nt: TGTGCCAGTAGTACCGTCCCGGGACAGGGTTTTGGCTACACCTTC

len: 16
d_gene: TRBD2
abundance: NA
v_gene: TRBV6-5
j_gene: TRBJ2-1
CDR3aa: CASSYVAGARLNEQFF
CDR3nt: TGTGCCAGCAGTTACGTGGCGGGAGCCCGGTTAAATGAGCAGTTCTTC

len: 17
d_gene: TRBD2
abundance: NA
v_gene: TRBV7-8
j_gene: TRBJ2-1
CDR3aa: CASSRTRLAGGHNEQFF
CDR3nt: TGTGCCAGCAGCCGCACGAGACTAGCGGGAGGCCACAATGAGCAGTTCTTC

len: 15
d_gene: NA
abundance: NA
v_gene: TRBV19
j_gene: TRBJ1-2
CDR3aa: CASSTGTKIHYGYTF
CDR3nt: TGTGCCAGTAGTACCGGGACAAAGATTCACTATGGCTACACCTTC

len: 16
d_gene: NA
abundance: NA
v_gene: TRBV9
j_gene: TRBJ2-3
CDR3aa: CASSRFLGTGTDTQYF
CDR3nt: TGTGCCAGCTCCCGCTTTCTTGGTACAGGAACAGATACGCAGTATTTT

len: 15
d_gene: TRBD2
abundance: NA
v_gene: TRBV27
j_gene: TRBJ2-1
CDR3aa: CASSSGTSGGNEQFF
CDR3nt: TGTGCCAGCAGTTCGGGGACTAGCGGGGGCAATGAGCAGTTCTTC

len: 15
d_gene: TRBD1
abundance: NA
v_gene: TRBV7-6
j_gene: TRBJ1-5
CDR3aa: CASSLGQGRNQPQHF
CDR3nt: TGTGCCAGCAGCCTAGGACAGGGACGGAATCAGCCCCAGCATTTT

len: 15
d_gene: NA
abundance: NA
v_gene: TRBV30
j_gene: TRBJ2-7
CDR3aa: CAWSWDQGPAHEQYF
CDR3nt: TGTGCCTGGAGCTGGGACCAGGGGCCGGCCCACGAGCAGTACTTC

len: 19
d_gene: NA
abundance: NA
v_gene: TRBV5-1
j_gene: TRBJ2-2
CDR3aa: CASSFPGVPLGPNTGELFF
CDR3nt: TGCGCCAGCAGCTTCCCGGGGGTCCCACTTGGACCTAACACCGGGGAGCTGTTTTTT

len: 21
d_gene: TRBD1
abundance: NA
v_gene: TRBV4-2
j_gene: TRBJ1-4
CDR3aa: CASSQVLRQGTGLEDREKLFF
CDR3nt: TGTGCCAGCAGCCAAGTCCTTAGACAGGGGACAGGGCTCGAGGATAGGGAAAAACTGTTTTTT

len: 14
d_gene: TRBD1
abundance: NA
v_gene: TRBV5-1
j_gene: TRBJ1-5
CDR3aa: CASSSGQDHQPQHF
CDR3nt: TGCGCCAGCAGCTCCGGACAGGACCATCAGCCCCAGCATTTT

len: 13
d_gene: TRBD2
abundance: NA
v_gene: TRBV5-1
j_gene: TRBJ2-7
CDR3aa: CASSWGGSYEQYF
CDR3nt: TGCGCCAGCAGCTGGGGGGGTTCCTACGAGCAGTACTTC